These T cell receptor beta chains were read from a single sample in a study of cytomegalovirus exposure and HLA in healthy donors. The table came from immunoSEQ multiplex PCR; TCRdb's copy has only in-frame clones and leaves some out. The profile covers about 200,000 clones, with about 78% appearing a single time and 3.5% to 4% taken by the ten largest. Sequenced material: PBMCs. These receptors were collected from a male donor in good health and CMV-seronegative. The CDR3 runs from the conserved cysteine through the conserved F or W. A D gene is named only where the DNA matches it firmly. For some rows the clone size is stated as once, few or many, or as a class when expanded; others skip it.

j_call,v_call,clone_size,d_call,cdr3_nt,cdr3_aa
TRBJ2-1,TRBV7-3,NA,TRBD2,TGTGCCAGCAGCCGCCAAGGGCCCGGACTAGCGGAGGGCTCCTACAATGAGCAGTTCTTC,CASSRQGPGLAEGSYNEQFF
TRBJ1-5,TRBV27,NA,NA,TGTGCCAGCAGTTTATTCCCAGAAAATCAGCCCCAGCATTTT,CASSLFPENQPQHF
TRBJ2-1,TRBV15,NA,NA,TGTGCCACCAGCAGAGATGGCGGAGCGCTGGGCAATGAGCAGTTCTTC,CATSRDGGALGNEQFF
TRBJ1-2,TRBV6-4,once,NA,TGTGCCAGCAGTGAGGGCTATGGCAGGGGAGACGGCTACACCTTC,CASSEGYGRGDGYTF
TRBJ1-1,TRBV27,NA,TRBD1,TGTGCCAGCAGTCCTATTACAGGGGGCGGTCCGGCTGAAGCTTTCTTT,CASSPITGGGPAEAFF
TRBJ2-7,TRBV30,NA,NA,TGTGCCTGGAGGGCAGGAGGGAAGTACGAGCAGTACTTC,CAWRAGGKYEQYF
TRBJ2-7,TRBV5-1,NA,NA,TGCGCCAGCAGTTATCCGGACTTCCGAGGATACGAGCAGTACTTC,CASSYPDFRGYEQYF
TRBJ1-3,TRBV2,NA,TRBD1,TGTGCCAGCAGTCCTCCCCGACAGGGTGCTGGAAACACCATATATTTT,CASSPPRQGAGNTIYF
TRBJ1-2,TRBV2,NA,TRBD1,TGTGCCAGCACAAGACAGGGTGGGAACTATGGCTACACCTTC,CASTRQGGNYGYTF
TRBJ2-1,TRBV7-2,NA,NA,TGTGCCAGCAGCTCGCTATGGAGATCCGGGGCCGGGGGGCAGTTCTTC,CASSSLWRSGAGGQFF
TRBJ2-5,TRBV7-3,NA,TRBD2,TGTGCCAGCAGCCCAGAGACTAGCGGTGGAGAGACCCAGTACTTC,CASSPETSGGETQYF
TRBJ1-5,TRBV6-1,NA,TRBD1,TGTGCCAGCAGTCCAGGGACAGGGGGATATCAGCCCCAGCATTTT,CASSPGTGGYQPQHF
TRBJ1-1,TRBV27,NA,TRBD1,TGTGCCAGCAGATCTGGGGGATCCCGACAGGGTTGGACTGAAGCTTTCTTT,CASRSGGSRQGWTEAFF
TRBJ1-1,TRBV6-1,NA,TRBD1,TGTGCCAGCAGTGTAGACAGGGGCGGGAACACTGAAGCTTTCTTT,CASSVDRGGNTEAFF
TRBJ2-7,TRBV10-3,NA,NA,TGTGCCACCGGGACACTTACCTACGAGCAGTACTTC,CATGTLTYEQYF
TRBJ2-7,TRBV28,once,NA,TGTGCCAGCAGTCGGAGTCTAGCGTTCTACGAGCAGTACTTC,CASSRSLAFYEQYF
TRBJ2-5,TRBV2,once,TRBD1,TGTGCCAGCAGCTTGGGGTTCAGGGGGCAATATGAGCAGTACTTC,CASSLGFRGQYEQYF
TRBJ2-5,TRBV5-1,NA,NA,TGCGCCAGCAGCTTGGGCCCCCCGGAAGAGACCCAGTACTTC,CASSLGPPEETQYF
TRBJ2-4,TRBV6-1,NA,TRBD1,TGTGCCAGCATGGGACAGTCGACGGGCAAAAACATTCAGTACTTC,CASMGQSTGKNIQYF
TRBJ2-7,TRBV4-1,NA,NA,TGCGCCAGCAGCCAAGATTTACGGACGCAGGGGTACGAGCAGTACTTC,CASSQDLRTQGYEQYF
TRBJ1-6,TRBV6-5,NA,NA,TGTGCCAGCAGTTACGGGCCATCCAATTCACCCCTCCACTTT,CASSYGPSNSPLHF
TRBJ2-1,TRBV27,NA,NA,TGTGCCAGCAGTTTATGGGGCAACAATGAGCAGTTCTTC,CASSLWGNNEQFF
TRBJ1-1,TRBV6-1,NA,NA,TGTGCCAGCAGTGTTTTGGAGGGGAACACTGAAGCTTTCTTT,CASSVLEGNTEAFF
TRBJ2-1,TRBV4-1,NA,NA,TGCGCCAGCGTCAGGGGCAATGAGCAGTTCTTC,CASVRGNEQFF
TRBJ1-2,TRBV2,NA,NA,TGTGCCAGGGGGCTCGGACCAGATTTCAACTATGGCTACACCTTC,CARGLGPDFNYGYTF
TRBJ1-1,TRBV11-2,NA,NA,TGTGCCAGCAGCTTAAAGGGGGAGACTGAAGCTTTCTTT,CASSLKGETEAFF
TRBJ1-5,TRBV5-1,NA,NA,TGCGCCAGCAGCCGGACAGAAGAAGTGCAGCCCCAGCATTTT,CASSRTEEVQPQHF
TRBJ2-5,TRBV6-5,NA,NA,TGTGCCAGCAGTTACTCGAAACCGGGGCAAGAGACCCAGTACTTC,CASSYSKPGQETQYF
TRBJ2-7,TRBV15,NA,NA,TGTGCCACCAGCCCGAGGACACACACTTACTACGAGCAGTACTTC,CATSPRTHTYYEQYF
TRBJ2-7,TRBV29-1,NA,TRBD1,TGCAGCGTAATAACAGGGGGCCACGAGCAGTACTTC,CSVITGGHEQYF
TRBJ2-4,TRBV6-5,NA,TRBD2,TGTGCCAGCCATAAAAGCGGGAGCAAAAACATTCAGTACTTC,CASHKSGSKNIQYF
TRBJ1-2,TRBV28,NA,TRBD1,TGTGCCAGCACTGGGACAGAGTATGGCTACACCTTC,CASTGTEYGYTF
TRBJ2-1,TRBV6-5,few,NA,TGTGCCAGCAGTTACTGGTCTAGCACCGACAATGAGCAGTTCTTC,CASSYWSSTDNEQFF
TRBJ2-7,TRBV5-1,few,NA,TGCGCTTGTAGCAAGCAGAAGGCGGCATACGAGCAGTACTTC,CACSKQKAAYEQYF
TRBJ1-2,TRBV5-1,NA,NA,TGCGCCAGCAGCTTGGGCACACTTGGGGGGATTAACTATGGCTACACCTTC,CASSLGTLGGINYGYTF
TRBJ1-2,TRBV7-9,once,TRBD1,TGTGCTTCCTCAGGGGGGAATCATAACTATGGCTACACCTTC,CASSGGNHNYGYTF
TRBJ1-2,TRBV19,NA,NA,TGTGCCAGTAGTATAGAGGCAGGGGACTATGGCTACACCTTC,CASSIEAGDYGYTF